This record concerns one T cell receptor (beta chain) sequence. Its antigen is not identified. CDR1 is MNHNS and CDR2 is SASEGT in the germline V gene. With 0 bases removed from V and 3 bases from J, the gap between germline ends came to 9 bases. There are 15 residues in the CDR3. The data derive from a study of T cells in Graves' hyperthyroidism and ophthalmopathy. Amplification targeted TCR beta CDR3 regions from RNA transcripts. HTBI primers were the set used in a first-round RT-PCR of the TCR CDR3. MiXCR, applied by TCRdb to the multiplex PCR reads, yields one record per CDR3 protein. The data show fewer than 350,000 distinct CDR3 sequences, roughly 23% seen once. General observations from the study: In the blood, most expanded thyroid clonotypes above 0.001 appeared as well.

The source material was blood. The sequence came from a woman aged 50 to 60 with Graves' hyperthyroidism. The rearrangement uses TRBV6-1 and TRBJ2-1; TRBD2 might be the D (5 bases). CDR3 in DNA: TGTGCCAGCAGTGAAGCGAGGGCAGTCTACAATGAGCAGTTCTTC. This sequence encodes CASSEARAVYNEQFF.